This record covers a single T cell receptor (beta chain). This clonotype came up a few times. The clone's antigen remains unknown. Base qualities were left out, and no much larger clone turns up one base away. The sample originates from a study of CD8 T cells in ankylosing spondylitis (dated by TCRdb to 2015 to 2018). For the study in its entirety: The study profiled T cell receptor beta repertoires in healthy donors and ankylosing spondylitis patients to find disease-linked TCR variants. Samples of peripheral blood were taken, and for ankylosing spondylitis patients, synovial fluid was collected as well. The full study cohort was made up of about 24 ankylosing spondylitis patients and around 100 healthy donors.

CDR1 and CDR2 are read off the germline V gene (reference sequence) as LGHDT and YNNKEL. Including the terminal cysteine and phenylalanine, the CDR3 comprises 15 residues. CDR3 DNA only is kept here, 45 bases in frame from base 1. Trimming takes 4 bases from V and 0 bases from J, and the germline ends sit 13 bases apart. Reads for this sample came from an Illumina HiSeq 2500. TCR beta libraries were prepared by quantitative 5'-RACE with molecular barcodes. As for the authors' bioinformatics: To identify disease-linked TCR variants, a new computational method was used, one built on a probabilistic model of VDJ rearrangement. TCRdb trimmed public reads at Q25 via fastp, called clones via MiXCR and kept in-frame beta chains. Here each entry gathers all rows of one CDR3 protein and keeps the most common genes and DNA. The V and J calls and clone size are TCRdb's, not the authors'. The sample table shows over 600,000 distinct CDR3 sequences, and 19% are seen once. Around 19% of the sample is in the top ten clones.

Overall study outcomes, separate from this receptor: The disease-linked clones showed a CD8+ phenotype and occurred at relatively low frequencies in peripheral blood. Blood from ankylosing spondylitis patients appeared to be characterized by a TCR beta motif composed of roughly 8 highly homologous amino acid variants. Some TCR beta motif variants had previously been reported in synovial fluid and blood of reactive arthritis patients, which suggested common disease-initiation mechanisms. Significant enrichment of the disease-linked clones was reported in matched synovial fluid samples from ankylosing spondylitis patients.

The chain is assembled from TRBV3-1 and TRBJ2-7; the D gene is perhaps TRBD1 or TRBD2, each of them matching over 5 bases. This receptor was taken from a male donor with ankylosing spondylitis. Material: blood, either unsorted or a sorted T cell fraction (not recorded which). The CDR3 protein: CASSPRQRSSYEQYF. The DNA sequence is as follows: TGTGCCAGCAGCCCCCGACAGCGGAGCTCCTACGAGCAGTACTTC.